This TCR beta chain was sequenced for a study of CD8 T cells in Susac syndrome. Findings and limits, study-wide: By the study's own acknowledgment, its TCR sequencing and HLA analysis included relatively few individuals.

Sequencing targeted TCR beta in T cells from blood (CD8+ and CD4+). Random hexamers were used to reverse transcribe the RNA input (roughly 0.5 to 1 ug). Multiplex immunoSEQ PCR targeted 54 Vbeta and 13 Jbeta TCR beta segments. Each CDR3 protein gets one entry after TCRdb re-called the immunoSEQ multiplex PCR reads with MiXCR. The table has around 190,000 distinct CDR3 sequences, less than 95% seen once. After removal of 1 base from V and 3 bases from J, the junction contained 11 bases not matched to a gene. Germline-derived CDR1 and CDR2 are SGHRS and YFSETQ. The CDR3 has 19 residues. A remark on this clonotype: Its target is unknown.

This clonotype was obtained from a human donor in good health. This rearrangement joins TRBV5-1 to TRBJ2-6, with 9 bases matching TRBD1. Source material: CD4+ T cells from PBMCs. The CDR3 spells CASSLKQGATQIGANVLTF. CDR3 sequence (DNA): TGCGCCAGCAGCTTGAAACAGGGGGCAACCCAGATTGGGGCCAACGTCCTGACTTTC.